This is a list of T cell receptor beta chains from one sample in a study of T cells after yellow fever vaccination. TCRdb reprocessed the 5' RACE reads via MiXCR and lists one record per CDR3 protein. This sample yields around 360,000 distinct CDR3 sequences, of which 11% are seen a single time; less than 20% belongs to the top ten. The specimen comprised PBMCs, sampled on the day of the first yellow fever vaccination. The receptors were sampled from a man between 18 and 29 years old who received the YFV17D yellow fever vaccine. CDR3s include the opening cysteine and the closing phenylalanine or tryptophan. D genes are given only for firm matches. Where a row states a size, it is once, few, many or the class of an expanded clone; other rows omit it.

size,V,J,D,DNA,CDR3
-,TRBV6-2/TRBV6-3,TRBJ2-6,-,TGTGCCAGCATCGGGTCCTCTGGGGCCAACGTCCTGACTTTC,CASIGSSGANVLTF
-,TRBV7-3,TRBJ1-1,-,TGTGCCAGCAGCTTTGGGCAGTCCACTGAAGCTTTCTTT,CASSFGQSTEAFF
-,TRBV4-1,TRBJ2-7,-,TGCGCCAGCAGCCACCGCGAAATGGCGCGCTACGAGCAGTACTTC,CASSHREMARYEQYF
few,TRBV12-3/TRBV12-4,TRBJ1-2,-,TGTGCCAGCAGTTTACGACAGTGGAATGGCTACACCTTC,CASSLRQWNGYTF
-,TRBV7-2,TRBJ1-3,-,TGTGCCAGCAGCCCCTATACCGGGACCCTTGGAAACACCATATATTTT,CASSPYTGTLGNTIYF
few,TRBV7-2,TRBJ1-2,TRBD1,TGTGCCAGCAGCTTAGCAGGGTCGGGACAGGGTTCAAAGGGCTACACCTTC,CASSLAGSGQGSKGYTF
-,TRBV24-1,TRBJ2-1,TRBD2,TGTGCCACCAGTGACCGAGCGGGGGGAGGAAGCAATGAGCAGTTCTTC,CATSDRAGGGSNEQFF
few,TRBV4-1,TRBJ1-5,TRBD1,TGCGCCAGCAGCCAGACAGGGTTGAGCAATCAGCCCCAGCATTTT,CASSQTGLSNQPQHF
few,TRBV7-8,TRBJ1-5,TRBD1,TGTGCCAGCAGTTGGAGCTCGACAGGGTGGGATCAGCCCCAGCATTTT,CASSWSSTGWDQPQHF
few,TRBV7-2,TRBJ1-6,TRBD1,TGTGCCAGCAGCCCCTTCCCGGGACAGGGAATGGGTTCACCCCTCCACTTT,CASSPFPGQGMGSPLHF
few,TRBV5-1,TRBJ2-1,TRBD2,TGCGCCAGCAGCCTGGAGCGGGGGGGCAATGAGCAGTTCTTC,CASSLERGGNEQFF
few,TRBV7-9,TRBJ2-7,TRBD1,TGTGCCAGCAGCTTAGCGAGGGGGGGACAGGGACCGTACGAGCAGTACTTC,CASSLARGGQGPYEQYF
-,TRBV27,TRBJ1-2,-,TGTGCCAGCAGTTATGCTTTGGGGCGCGGCTACACCTTC,CASSYALGRGYTF
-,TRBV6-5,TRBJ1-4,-,TGTGCCAGCAGTTACAACAGGGTACAGGAAAAACTGTTTTTT,CASSYNRVQEKLFF
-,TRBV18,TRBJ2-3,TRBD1,TGTGCCAGCTCACCATCCGGACAGGGTGCGGATACGCAGTATTTT,CASSPSGQGADTQYF
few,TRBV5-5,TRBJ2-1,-,TGTGCCAGCAGTCACGACAGGCGAACCTACAATGAGCAGTTCTTC,CASSHDRRTYNEQFF
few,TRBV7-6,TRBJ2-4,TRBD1,TGTGCCACCTCGTCTGGACAGGGGCCTAACATTCAGTACTTC,CATSSGQGPNIQYF
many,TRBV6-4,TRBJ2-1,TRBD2,TGTGCCAGCAGTGAGAGCGGGGGGGCCCGCGATGAGCAGTTCTTC,CASSESGGARDEQFF
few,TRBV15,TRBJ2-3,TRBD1,TGTGCCACCAGTCCCGCCCTGGAGGACAGGGGGTTTACGCAGTATTTT,CATSPALEDRGFTQYF
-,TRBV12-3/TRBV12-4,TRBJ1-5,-,TGTGCCAGCAAATTAGGGCTTCGGCAGCCCCAGCATTTT,CASKLGLRQPQHF
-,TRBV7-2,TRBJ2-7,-,TGTGCCAGCAGCCACAGCGAGTCCTACGAGCAGTACTTC,CASSHSESYEQYF
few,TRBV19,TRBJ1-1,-,TGTGCCAGTAGTTCTGGACGCCCGATGAACACTGAAGCTTTCTTT,CASSSGRPMNTEAFF
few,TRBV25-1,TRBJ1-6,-,TGTGCCAGCAGTGAGGTCACCTCGGGTTCACCCCTCCACTTT,CASSEVTSGSPLHF
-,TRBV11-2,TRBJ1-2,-,TGTGCCAGCAGCCGAGACCCGACTGAGATTTTAAACTATGGCTACACCTTC,CASSRDPTEILNYGYTF
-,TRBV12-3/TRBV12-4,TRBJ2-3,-,TGTGCCAGCAGTCCCCATGGGGCGACAGATACGCAGTATTTT,CASSPHGATDTQYF